Sequencing of this TCR beta chain was carried out in a study of cytomegalovirus exposure and HLA in healthy donors. General study results and limits: Researchers had no immune exposure information except CMV serostatus available. It emerged from a later analysis that several of the most significant clusters appeared to be linked to common viral pathogens.

The primer mix had 60 Vbeta and 13 Jbeta primers. Produced via immunoSEQ multiplex PCR; TCRdb's table is partial and in-frame only. The sample lists some 110,000 clones, about 81% occurring once. In the case of this clone: The antigen is not known.

This clonotype was obtained from a woman aged 25-40 years in good health and CMV-seronegative. What was sequenced was PBMCs.

CDR3 residues: CASSFGLGNQPQHF. As DNA, the CDR3 is TGTGCCAGCAGCTTTGGCCTGGGCAATCAGCCCCAGCATTTT. The gene calls are TRBV5-4 and TRBJ1-5; no clear D. CDR1 and CDR2 from the germline V gene are SGHNT and YYREEE (reference sequence). The CDR3 covers 14 residues. Trimming shortened V by 2 bases and J by 2 bases, and 8 bases separated the two germline ends.